This T cell receptor beta chain was sequenced in a study of response to subunit inactivated influenza vaccine. Study conclusions and caveats: The authors proposed limited new T cell recruitment per seasonal influenza vaccination.

Germline CDR1 and CDR2: MGHDK and SYGVNS. The CDR3 spans 17 residues. V gave up 0 bases and J gave up 5 bases; unmatched junction bases: 9. Regarding this clonotype: As yet, its antigen is unknown.

TCRdb reprocessed the RT-PCR reads via MiXCR and lists one record per CDR3 protein. The sample lists roughly 570,000 distinct CDR3 sequences; 13% to 15% were seen once. The chain joins TRBV25-1 to TRBJ2-1; TRBD2 matches at 8 bases. The clonotype was recovered from a man aged 50 to 59 who received an inactivated influenza vaccine. The specimen was PBMCs from blood, collected roughly 12 days after vaccination. CDR3: CASSEYLTGGAHNEQFF. The CDR3 region has the DNA TGTGCCAGCAGTGAATATCTGACGGGGGGGGCCCACAATGAGCAGTTCTTC.